Shown below are 32 T cell receptor beta chains from a single sample sequenced in a study of T cells in women clearing cervical HPV infection. Here immunoSEQ multiplex PCR was the method, and the copy in TCRdb shows in-frame clones only, minus some. The specimen's table records some 30,000 clones. Sequencing input: blood buffy coat. Every receptor here comes from a woman between 18 and 70 years old with a cervical HPV16 infection that either progressed to CIN3+ or cleared (not recorded which).

Notes on this clone: The observed sequence ends 3 residues before the CDR3 terminus, with the missing tail filled in from the germline J gene. The chain couples TRBV5-1 to TRBJ2-2, with no clear D. CDR1 and CDR2 (germline): SGHRS, YFSETQ. With 0 bases removed from V and 5 bases from J, the gap between germline ends came to 8 bases. The CDR3 covers 14 residues. CDR3 sequence: CASSLAKQTGELFF. Incomplete CDR3 DNA: TGCGCCAGCAGCTTGGCCAAGCAAACCGGGGAG.

With respect to this clone: The CDR3 end falls 3 residues outside the read, so it is completed with the germline J gene. The genes are TRBV19 and TRBJ1-1, with 7 bases fitting TRBD1. This CDR3 region has 18 residues. CDR1 and CDR2 from the germline V gene are LNHDA and SQIVND (reference sequence). After removal of 5 bases from V and 3 bases from J, the junction contained 18 bases not matched to a gene. The CDR3 DNA, read in part, is TGTGCCAGTAGTCCCTTGCGGACCAGGGGGGTGGGGTACACTGAA. As protein: CASSPLRTRGVGYTE. The CDR3 as a whole reads CASSPLRTRGVGYTEAFF.

A word on this clone: The read is 3 residues too short to cover the CDR3 end, so that end is filled in from the germline J gene. V usage is TRBV5-1 and J usage is TRBJ1-6; 8 nucleotides match TRBD1. The germline CDR1 and CDR2 sequences are SGHRS and YFSETQ. The CDR3 is made up of 15 amino acids. The V segment lost 3 bases and the J segment 10 bases; nucleotides outside the gene matches: 9. CDR3 in amino acids: CASSSGQGSGSPLHF. The CDR3 bases that were read are TGCGCCAGCAGCTCCGGACAGGGAAGTGGGTCACCC.

As regards this clone: An end of the junction differs from the germline gene, which may be a read error. The read gets to within 3 residues of the CDR3 end, and the germline J gene fills in the rest. The V gene is TRBV19, the J gene TRBJ2-3; no clear D. CDR1 and CDR2 (germline): LNHDA, SQIVND (reference sequence). The CDR3 sequence is 12 residues long. CDR3 residues: CASSKVAETQYF. Incomplete CDR3 DNA: TGTGCCAGTAGTAAGGTGGCAGAGACG. The full variable domain, with the rest looked up from reference TRBV19 and TRBJ2-3, is DGGITQSPKYLFRKEGQNVTLSCEQNLNHDAMYWYRQDPGQGLRLIYYSQIVNDFQKGDIAEGYSVSREKKESFPLTVTSAQKNPTAFYLCASSKVAETQYFGPGTRLTVL.

CDR3 in amino acids: CASSQPTHGGQGTYEQYF. CDR3 DNA (partial): TGTGCCAGCAGCCAACCCACCCACGGAGGACAGGGGACCTACGAG. The chain couples TRBV7-8 to TRBJ2-7; 9 bases line up with TRBD1. The read ends 3 residues early relative to the CDR3; the germline J gene fills the gap. The CDR3 is 18 residues long. Germline CDR1 and CDR2: SGHVS and FQNEAQ. The V gene end was trimmed by 5 bases and the J gene end by 2 bases; junction bases not matched to a gene: 16.

Concerning this clone itself: The CDR3 end is not reached by the read, which stops 3 residues before it; the germline J gene fills it in. The chain is built from TRBV3-1 (or the pseudogene TRBV3-2) and TRBJ2-3; a weak D match, TRBD1 (5 bases). V lost 1 base and J 2 bases, leaving 13 bases between the germline ends. The CDR3 totals 16 residues. CDR1 is LGHDT, CDR2 YNNKEL, per germline (reference sequence). The part of the CDR3 DNA that was read is TGTGCCAGCAGCCAAGGTCAGGGATATGTCACAGATACG. Amino acid sequence: CASSQGQGYVTDT. The full CDR3 protein is CASSQGQGYVTDTQYF.

With respect to this clone: The missing CDR3 end, 3 residues past where the read stops, is filled in from the germline J gene. The rearrangement links TRBV6-2 or TRBV6-3 to TRBJ1-6; D gene uncertain. The V gene lost 4 bases and the J gene lost 7 bases, with 14 bases spanning the gap. The CDR3 is 15 residues long. CDR1 MNHEY and CDR2 SVGEGT come from the germline V gene. The covered CDR3 bases are TGTGCCAGCAGTTTGCATCCGGGCGGGAATTCACCC. Translating gives CASSLHPGGNSP. The CDR3 reads in full as CASSLHPGGNSPLHF.

Worth noting for this clone: The read ends 3 residues before the CDR3 terminus; that terminus is restored from the germline J gene. The chain combines TRBV30 with TRBJ2-3, with D possibly matching TRBD2 (6 bases). The V and J ends lost 7 bases and 1 base respectively, with 12 bases between them. Germline V gives CDR1 GTSNPN, CDR2 SVGIG (reference sequence). This CDR3 is built from 13 residues. The CDR3 loop reads CALPGTGTDTQYF. The covered CDR3 bases are TGTGCCTTACCCGGGACTGGCACAGATACG.

Worth noting for this clone: The read comes to an end 3 residues before the CDR3 does, leaving the germline J gene to fill in the end. The J gene is TRBJ2-3, the V gene TRBV20-1; 16 bases align to TRBD2. V was pared by 1 base and J by 0 bases, with 13 bases of the junction left unmatched. The germline CDR1 and CDR2 sequences are DFQATT and SNEGSKA (reference sequence). The CDR3 runs 21 residues. The sequenced CDR3 bases are TGCAGTGCTAGAGGATTCGGGGGACTAGCGGGAGGGAACGCTAGCACAGATACG. Translation: CSARGFGGLAGGNASTDT. The whole CDR3 protein is CSARGFGGLAGGNASTDTQYF.

A note on this clone: The read ends 3 residues before the CDR3 terminus; that terminus is restored from the germline J gene. J is TRBJ1-2 and V is TRBV20-1; 7 bases are a match to TRBD1. The V gene end was trimmed by 6 bases and the J gene end by 5 bases; junction bases not matched to a gene: 9. Germline CDR1 and CDR2: DFQATT and SNEGSKA (reference sequence). The CDR3 consists of 13 residues. CDR3 DNA, as far as it was read: TGCAGTGCCCCCGGGACAGTCTCGTATGGC. Protein sequence: CSAPGTVSYG. The CDR3 in full is CSAPGTVSYGYTF.

As regards this clone: Read data end 3 residues before the CDR3 end; the end is taken from the germline J gene. The chain joins TRBV2 to TRBJ2-1, with D possibly being TRBD2 (5 bases). Germline V lookup: CDR1 SNHLY, CDR2 FYNNEI. The V end lost 7 bases, the J end lost 9 bases, and 19 bases lay between the germline ends. The CDR3 is 14 amino acids. The CDR3 DNA, read in part, is TGTGCCAGCAAGCCCCCGAGGGAGCGGAGTGAG. Its translation is CASKPPRERSE. The full-length CDR3 reads as CASKPPRERSEQFF.

As concerns this clone: Mismatch with germline at one junction end may stem from a read error. The CDR3 is cut off 3 residues early in the read; its end comes from the germline J gene. This specimen includes other DNA sequences encoding the same CDR3. This chain uses TRBV7-2 with TRBJ1-3; no reliable D call. Germline V lookup: CDR1 SGHTA, CDR2 FQGNSA. The CDR3 covers 14 residues. The CDR3: CASSPWASGNTIYF. The CDR3 DNA, read in part, is TGTGCCAGCAGCCCCTGGGCCTCTGGAAACACG.

Notes on this clone: The CDR3 goes on 3 residues after the read ends, and that part is filled in from the germline J gene. The chain is built from TRBV9 and TRBJ2-7; 7 nucleotides match TRBD2. Germline assignment: CDR1 SGDLS and CDR2 YYNGEE. The CDR3 totals 15 residues. V was pared by 0 bases and J by 0 bases, with 3 bases of the junction left unmatched. CDR3 loop: CASSVGGGGSYEQYF. Incomplete CDR3 DNA: TGTGCCAGCAGCGTAGGTGGGGGGGGCTCCTACGAG.

The sequenced part of the CDR3 DNA is TGTGCCAGCAGCCAAGAAGGAGGGGGCAGGTACACCGGGGAG. It translates to CASSQEGGGRYTGE. The CDR3, in full, reads CASSQEGGGRYTGELFF. The rearrangement uses TRBV4-2 and TRBJ2-2; possible D gene TRBD1, 7 bases. The read halts 3 residues ahead of the CDR3 end, with the missing end drawn from the germline J gene. The CDR3 is made up of 17 amino acids. Trimming removed 0 bases at V and 3 bases at J, with 14 bases between. Germline V gene data show CDR1 as LGHNA and CDR2 as YNFKEQ.

A note on this clone: At one boundary the junction diverges from the germline segment, which might be a read error. The CDR3 goes on 3 residues after the read ends, and that part is filled in from the germline J gene. The V call is TRBV7-6, the J call TRBJ2-3; D possibly corresponds to TRBD2 (6 bases). This CDR3 is built from 14 residues. Germline lookup yields CDR1 SGHVS and CDR2 FNYEAQ. The CDR3 sequence is CASSLIADSETQYF. CDR3 DNA (partial): TGTGCCAGCAGCCTAATAGCGGACTCAGAGACG. The variable domain in full, with the rest retrieved from reference TRBV7-6 and TRBJ2-3, is GAGVSQSPRYKVTKRGQDVALRCDPISGHVSLYWYRQALGQGPEFLTYFNYEAQQDKSGLPNDRFSAERPEGSISTLTIQRTEQRDSAMYRCASSLIADSETQYFGPGTRLTVL.

Details on this clone: The missing CDR3 end, 3 residues past where the read stops, is filled in from the germline J gene. This rearrangement joins TRBV12-3 or TRBV12-4 to TRBJ2-3; D is perhaps TRBD1 (5 bases). Trimming stripped 3 bases from V and 3 bases from J, with 7 bases between. This CDR3 contains 13 residues. CDR3 amino acids: CASSFGATDTQYF. The CDR3 DNA, read in part, is TGTGCCAGCAGTTTTGGGGCGACAGATACG.

For this clone: Sequencing ends 3 residues short of the CDR3 end; the germline J gene provides the rest. V and J are TRBV6-1 and TRBJ2-5, with unresolved D. There are 13 residues in the CDR3. Trimming removed 4 bases from V and 3 bases from J, with 9 bases in between. Germline V gene data show CDR1 as MNHNS and CDR2 as SASEGT. This CDR3 reads CASSGDWEETQYF. Partial CDR3 DNA: TGTGCCAGCAGTGGTGACTGGGAAGAGACC.

Concerning this clone: The read falls 3 residues short of the CDR3 end, and the missing part is taken from the germline J gene. The chain is built from TRBV20-1 and TRBJ1-1, with 7 bases lining up with TRBD1. V gave up 0 bases and J gave up 1 base; unmatched junction bases: 2. Germline CDR1 reads DFQATT; CDR2 reads SNEGSKA (reference sequence). The CDR3 covers 14 residues. The CDR3 DNA, read in part, is TGCAGTGCTAGAGAGACAGGGAGGAACACTGAA. This sequence encodes CSARETGRNTE. The entire CDR3 reads CSARETGRNTEAFF.

Comment on this clone: The observed sequence ends 3 residues before the CDR3 terminus, with the missing tail filled in from the germline J gene. The gene calls are TRBV20-1 and TRBJ2-3; a possible D gene is TRBD2 (6 bases). The CDR3 is made up of 14 amino acids. Germline-derived CDR1 and CDR2 are DFQATT and SNEGSKA (reference sequence). This chain's CDR3 is CSASPRGTEETQYF. The sequenced part of the CDR3 DNA is TGCAGTGCTTCGCCGCGGGGAACGGAAGAGACG.

Worth noting for this clone: The sequence runs out 3 residues before the end of the CDR3; the remainder is reconstructed from the germline J gene. The rearrangement joins TRBV5-1 to TRBJ2-7; D gene unclear. CDR1 is SGHRS, CDR2 YFSETQ, per germline. Trimming took off 0 bases at V and 5 bases at J, with 15 bases between the two ends. The CDR3 covers 15 residues. The CDR3 loop is CASSLEGRIFDEQYF. The covered CDR3 bases are TGCGCCAGCAGCTTGGAGGGTAGAATTTTCGACGAG.

Comments on this clone: The read ends 3 residues before the CDR3 terminus; that terminus is restored from the germline J gene. The chain couples TRBV7-8 to TRBJ2-3; 9 bases map to TRBD2. J was trimmed by 5 bases and V by 3 bases; bases with no gene match: 6. This CDR3 is 15 amino acids long. Germline values: CDR1 SGHVS, CDR2 FQNEAQ. The CDR3 spells CASSFRGGAEDTQYF. The covered CDR3 bases are TGTGCCAGCAGCTTCCGCGGGGGGGCCGAAGATACG.

Regarding this clone: The CDR3 end is not reached by the read, which stops 3 residues before it; the germline J gene fills it in. The rearrangement uses TRBV20-1 and TRBJ1-6; 7 bases fit TRBD1. This CDR3 is built from 21 residues. Germline trimming cut 1 base from V and 9 bases from J; bases unmatched to any gene: 27. CDR1 is DFQATT, CDR2 SNEGSKA, per germline (reference sequence). The CDR3 region is CSARATFDRARFGTRISPLHF. Partial CDR3 DNA: TGCAGTGCTAGAGCCACTTTCGACAGGGCCCGATTTGGGACAAGGATTTCACCC.

On this clone: The read ends 3 residues shy of where the CDR3 ends; the end is completed using the germline J gene. This chain uses TRBV30 with TRBJ1-2; D ambiguous. The CDR3 length is 14 residues. CDR1 is GTSNPN and CDR2 is SVGIG in the germline V gene (reference sequence). CDR3 protein: CAWSKLAVGYDYTF. The sequenced part of the CDR3 DNA is TGTGCCTGGAGCAAGCTAGCGGTGGGCTACGAC.

On this clone: With the read ending 3 residues before the CDR3 end, the germline J gene is used to fill in that end. This chain joins TRBV2 and TRBJ1-5; TRBD1 is a possible D gene (6 bases). V lost 6 bases, J lost 6 bases, and 18 bases lay in between. Germline V gene lookup returns CDR1 SNHLY and CDR2 FYNNEI. The CDR3 is 15 residues long. The CDR3 DNA, read in part, is TGTGCCAGCAGGCTCACAGGGATAGCGAGTCAGCCC. Its protein is CASRLTGIASQP. The full CDR3 is CASRLTGIASQPQHF.

The DNA read from the CDR3 is TGTGCCAGCAGACTAGTCCCCGCAGATACG. It is translated as CASRLVPADT. The CDR3 in full is CASRLVPADTQYF. The rearrangement uses TRBV6-2 or TRBV6-3 and TRBJ2-3, with a possible D match to TRBD2 (5 bases). The read is 3 residues too short to cover the CDR3 end, so that end is filled in from the germline J gene. With 6 bases removed from V and 4 bases from J, the gap between germline ends came to 11 bases. The length of the CDR3 is 13 residues. CDR1 is MNHEY, CDR2 SVGEGT, per germline.

Partial CDR3 DNA: TGTGCCAGCAGGACTAGCGGGGGGTATGAG. Its protein product is CASRTSGGYE. The complete CDR3 reads CASRTSGGYEQFF. The gene calls are TRBV7-9 and TRBJ2-1, with 13 bases that match TRBD2. The missing CDR3 end, 3 residues past where the read stops, is filled in from the germline J gene. The CDR3 consists of 13 residues. CDR1 and CDR2 (germline): SEHNR, FQNEAQ (reference sequence). V shed 6 bases and J 8 bases; nucleotides not matched to a gene: 1.

Concerning this clone: The read terminates 3 residues before the CDR3 end, so the remaining end is supplied by the germline J gene. The chain recombines TRBV20-1 with TRBJ2-7; 7 bases are a match to TRBD1. Trimming cost V 3 bases and J 3 bases; bases outside gene matches: 5. The CDR3 is made up of 13 amino acids. Per germline, CDR1 DFQATT and CDR2 SNEGSKA (reference sequence). CDR3 region: CSASSNRGYEQYF. CDR3 DNA (partial): TGCAGTGCTAGTTCCAACAGGGGCTACGAG.

To note about this clone: The read ends 3 residues shy of where the CDR3 ends; the end is completed using the germline J gene. The rearrangement links TRBV5-1 to TRBJ2-3; D is undetermined. The germline V gene has CDR1 SGHRS and CDR2 YFSETQ. CDR3 length equals 13 residues. V was trimmed by 0 bases and J by 3 bases, leaving 5 bases between them. The CDR3: CASSLAVTDTQYF. CDR3 bases read: TGCGCCAGCAGCTTGGCTGTGACAGATACG.

A note on this clone: The read finishes 3 residues shy of the CDR3 end, and the germline J gene is used to complete it. J is TRBJ1-5 and V is TRBV19; a possible D gene is TRBD1 (5 bases). The V gene's germline CDR1 is LNHDA and CDR2 SQIVND (reference sequence). V was clipped by 3 bases and J by 7 bases, with 16 bases between them. The CDR3 has 15 amino acids. CDR3 loop: CASSIDRETIQPQHF. The CDR3 DNA, read in part, is TGTGCCAGTAGTATCGACAGAGAGACCATACAGCCC.

With respect to this clone: Mismatch with germline at one junction end may stem from a read error. The read stops 3 residues short of the end of the CDR3; the missing end is completed from the germline J gene. The same CDR3 is also encoded by other DNA sequences in this sample. V gene TRBV5-6 combines with J gene TRBJ1-3, with a tentative D call TRBD1 (6 bases). The CDR3 length is 15 residues. Germline V gene lookup returns CDR1 SGHDT and CDR2 YYEEEE. The sequenced CDR3 bases are TGTGCCAGCCTTTTCAGGGGAAGCTCTGGAAACACA. Its translation is CASLFRGSSGNT. The entire CDR3 is CASLFRGSSGNTIYF.

Comment on this clone: The junction departs from germline at one end; a sequencing error may be responsible. Other DNA variants within this sample encode the same CDR3. The sequenced part of the CDR3 DNA is TGTGCCAGCAAGAAGGACTTGAGCTCTGGAAACACT. Translating it yields CASKKDLSSGNT. The full CDR3 sequence reads CASKKDLSSGNTIYF. V gene TRBV2 combines with J gene TRBJ1-3; no definite D call. The read terminates 3 residues before the CDR3 end, so the remaining end is supplied by the germline J gene. There are 15 residues in the CDR3. Germline V gene sequence: CDR1 SNHLY, CDR2 FYNNEI.

Concerning this clone: The read halts 3 residues ahead of the CDR3 end, with the missing end drawn from the germline J gene. The chain uses TRBV20-1 and TRBJ2-3; maybe TRBD2 (6 bases). Trimming stripped 8 bases from V and 0 bases from J, with 12 bases between. Germline CDR1 is DFQATT and CDR2 is SNEGSKA (reference sequence). This CDR3 is built from 13 residues. The part of the CDR3 DNA that was read is TGCAGTACCTTAGCGGTGAGCACAGATACG. This codes for CSTLAVSTDT. The whole CDR3 is CSTLAVSTDTQYF.